This T cell receptor (beta chain) derives from a study of blood T cell repertoires in COVID-19. Study background: Sample material is recorded as cDNA or gDNA derived from T cells, B-cell-depleted T cells, or PBMCs.

The V end lost 3 bases, the J end lost 10 bases, and 15 bases lay between the germline ends. The CDR3 sequence is 13 residues long. Germline CDR1 is LNHDA and CDR2 is SQIVND (reference sequence). Per the original methods: By means of reference gene primer amplification, nucleated cell counts were estimated. This table comes from immunoSEQ multiplex PCR, and its TCRdb copy is limited to in-frame clones, with some not included. V, J and clone size are taken as reported in that table, and D and trimming were inferred from the DNA itself. The sample yields 88,000 or so clones, roughly 85% seen once. In this sample, this clone turned up a few times.

V and J are TRBV19 and TRBJ1-1, with D possibly being TRBD1 (5 bases). Sample: peripheral blood. The clonotype comes from a human donor in a cohort sampled during active COVID-19. CDR3 bases: TGTGCCAGTAGTATGGTCCAGGGAGGGAGAGCTTTCTTT. It encodes CASSMVQGGRAFF.